In this sample, the clone carrying this TCR beta chain turned up many times. Germline loops: CDR1 SGHRS, CDR2 YFSETQ. The CDR3 consists of 17 residues. V shed 0 bases, J shed 3 bases, and the junction held 6 bases outside the gene matches. The data were obtained in a study of patients and donors after allogeneic stem cell transplantation. TCRdb used MiXCR to reprocess the RT-PCR reads, holding one entry per CDR3 protein. Here the sample spans 200,000 to 250,000 distinct CDR3 sequences, 11% to 15% being singletons. The sample consisted of blood, either unsorted or a sorted T cell fraction (not recorded which). The chain combines TRBV5-1 with TRBJ2-3; 11 bases are shared with TRBD2. This TCR was recovered from a human donor who was either an allogeneic HSCT recipient or a stem cell or donor lymphocyte infusion donor (not recorded which). It is not recorded whose cells these are; they may come from a transplant donor. In DNA form, the CDR3 reads TGCGCCAGCAGCTTGGAGTCTAGCGGGGGGCTAACAGATACGCAGTATTTT. It yields the protein CASSLESSGGLTDTQYF.